The following is a T cell receptor beta chain sequence with its context. The target antigen is unknown. The sequenced fragment ends 3 residues before the CDR3 boundary, so the rest is inferred from the germline J gene. These data belong to a study of T cells in women clearing cervical HPV infection. TCRdb's copy holds only in-frame clones and misses some; the assay was immunoSEQ multiplex PCR. The listing contains around 15,000 clones. Findings and limits, study-wide: Cases and controls were distinguished at AUC about 0.79 by richness and V genes.

This CDR3 contains 17 residues. V shed 2 bases and J shed 5 bases, with 20 bases lying between them. Material: blood buffy coat. This receptor was identified in a woman between 18 and 70 years old with a cervical HPV16 infection that either progressed to CIN3+ or cleared (not recorded which). This sequence joins TRBV12-3 or TRBV12-4 and TRBJ2-3; D may be TRBD2 (5 bases). The CDR3: CASSLHVGGLRKDTQYF. The DNA read from the CDR3 is TGTGCCAGCAGTTTACATGTTGGCGGGCTGAGGAAAGATACG.